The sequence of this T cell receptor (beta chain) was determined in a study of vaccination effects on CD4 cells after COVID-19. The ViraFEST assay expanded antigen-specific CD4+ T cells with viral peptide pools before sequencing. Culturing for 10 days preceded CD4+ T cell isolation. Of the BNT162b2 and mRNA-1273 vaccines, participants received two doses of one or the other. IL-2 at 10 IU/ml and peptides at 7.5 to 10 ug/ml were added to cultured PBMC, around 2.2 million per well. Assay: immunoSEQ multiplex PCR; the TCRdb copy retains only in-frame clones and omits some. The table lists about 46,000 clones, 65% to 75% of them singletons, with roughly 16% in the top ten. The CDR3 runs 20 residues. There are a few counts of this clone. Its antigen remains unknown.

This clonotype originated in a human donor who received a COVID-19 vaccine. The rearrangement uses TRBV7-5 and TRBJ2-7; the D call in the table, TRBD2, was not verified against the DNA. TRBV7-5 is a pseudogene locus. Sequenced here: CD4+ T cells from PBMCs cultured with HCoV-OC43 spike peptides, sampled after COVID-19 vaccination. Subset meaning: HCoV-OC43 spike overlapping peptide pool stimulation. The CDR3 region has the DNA TGTGTCAGAAGCATAGCCGGCGGGACCCTAGCGGGAGGGGGGACTTCCGAGCAGTACTTC. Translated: CVRSIAGGTLAGGGTSEQYF.